The 26 T cell receptor beta chains presented below share a single source sample, sequenced in a study of naive and memory T cell subsets. Amplification of ligated cDNA took four PCR rounds with SP2 and nested alpha and beta constant primers. Using its own MiXCR run on the 5' RACE reads, TCRdb lists one record per CDR3 protein. The sample records tens of thousands of distinct CDR3 sequences, roughly 4.7% being singletons. The library had UMIs added by 3' ligation of an oligonucleotide to TCR cDNA. These receptors originate from a female donor in good health.

Regarding this clonotype: This sequence may be a read error, since a much larger clone differs from it by one base. The CDR3 DNA is TGTACCAGCAGTATCAGACAGGGGAACGGCTACACCTTC. This codes for CTSSIRQGNGYTF. The rearrangement uses TRBV28 and TRBJ1-2, with 8 positions matching TRBD1. The CDR3 is made up of 13 amino acids. Germline V gene lookup returns CDR1 MDHEN and CDR2 SYDVKM.

This chain connects TRBV20-1 to TRBJ2-5, with TRBD1 matching 9 bases. This CDR3 spans 14 amino acids. Losses at the gene ends were 1 base for V and 5 bases for J; bases not matched to a gene: 5. In germline, CDR1 is DFQATT, CDR2 SNEGSKA (reference sequence). CDR3 loop: CSARAGQGPETQYF. The DNA for the CDR3 is TGCAGTGCTAGAGCGGGACAGGGTCCCGAGACCCAGTACTTC.

This clonotype has a count of ten or more. The gene calls are TRBV7-2 and TRBJ2-2; D possibly corresponds to TRBD2 (6 bases). The CDR3 is 15 amino acids. The germline gives CDR1 SGHTA, CDR2 FQGNSA. Trimming took off 0 bases at V and 3 bases at J, with 8 bases between the two ends. The CDR3 reads CASSLAERDTGELFF. The CDR3 DNA reads TGTGCCAGCAGCTTAGCCGAGCGGGACACCGGGGAGCTGTTTTTT.

This clonotype was counted many times. V is TRBV6-2 or TRBV6-3 and J is TRBJ2-1; TRBD2 matches 9 bases. The CDR3 runs 14 residues. Looked up from germline, CDR1 is MNHEY and CDR2 is SVGEGT. V shed 6 bases and J 5 bases; nucleotides not matched to a gene: 5. CDR3 nucleotide sequence: TGTGCCAGCAGCACTAGCGGGCCCCACAATGAGCAGTTCTTC. Translating it yields CASSTSGPHNEQFF.

This clonotype came up many times. This chain uses TRBV28 with TRBJ2-7; D is undetermined. CDR1 and CDR2 (germline): MDHEN, SYDVKM. V was shortened by 3 bases and J by 2 bases, with 8 bases between the two germline ends. This CDR3 contains 13 residues. The DNA for the CDR3 is TGTGCCAGCAGTTTCCCCGGAACCTACGAGCAGTACTTC. Translating gives CASSFPGTYEQYF. Full variable domain (rest looked up from reference TRBV28 and TRBJ2-7): DVKVTQSSRYLVKRTGEKVFLECVQDMDHENMFWYRQDPGLGLRLIYFSYDVKMKEKGDIPEGYSVSREKKERFSLILESASTNQTSMYLCASSFPGTYEQYFGPGTRLTVT.

This clonotype was counted ten times or more. The chain employs TRBV7-9 and TRBJ2-3; 8 nucleotides agree with TRBD2. Germline trimming cut 5 bases from V and 4 bases from J; bases unmatched to any gene: 2. Germline V gives CDR1 SEHNR, CDR2 FQNEAQ (reference sequence). The CDR3 length is 13 residues. The CDR3 here is CASSRGRPDTQYF. As DNA, the CDR3 is TGTGCCAGCAGCCGCGGGAGGCCAGATACGCAGTATTTT. The variable domain in full, with the rest retrieved from reference TRBV7-9 and TRBJ2-3, is DTGVSQNPRHKITKRGQNVTFRCDPISEHNRLYWYRQTLGQGPEFLTYFQNEAQLEKSRLLSDRFSAERPKGSFSTLEIQRTEQGDSAMYLCASSRGRPDTQYFGPGTRLTVL.

This clonotype was seen repeatedly, ten times or more. This chain joins TRBV6-6 and TRBJ2-1; D is unclear. The germline gives CDR1 MNHNY, CDR2 SVGAGI (reference sequence). The CDR3 consists of 16 residues. The V gene lost 2 bases and the J gene lost 1 base, with 12 bases spanning the gap. In DNA, the CDR3 is TGTGCCAGCAGTTACGTGACGGCAGATTCCTACAATGAGCAGTTCTTC. Translated, it gives CASSYVTADSYNEQFF.

Turning to this clonotype: A much larger clone differs by one base, so this may be a read error. No conserved phenylalanine or tryptophan ends this CDR3, so it is likely a read error. The chain recombines TRBV29-1 with TRBJ1-2; tentative D call: TRBD1 (6 bases). CDR3 length equals 15 residues. V shed 4 bases and J shed 0 bases, with 15 bases lying between them. CDR1 and CDR2 (germline): SQVTM, ANQGSEA. CDR3 residues: CSVVVRGVTNYGYTI. The CDR3 coding sequence is TGCAGCGTTGTGGTCAGGGGAGTCACTAACTATGGCTACACCATC.

This clonotype was picked up many times. This chain links TRBV27 with TRBJ2-1; 11 nucleotides line up with TRBD2. In germline, CDR1 is MNHEY, CDR2 SMNVEV (reference sequence). With 5 bases clipped from V and 11 bases from J, the junction kept 20 bases outside the gene matches. The CDR3 runs 18 residues. The CDR3 region is CASSGYQITSGRGGKQFF. In DNA, the CDR3 is TGTGCCAGCAGTGGATACCAAATAACTAGCGGGAGAGGGGGAAAGCAGTTCTTC.

This clonotype was counted many times. This chain links TRBV21-1 with TRBJ2-1; the table names TRBD1, a call not compared with the DNA. TRBV21-1 is shown as a pseudogene. The CDR3 sequence is 16 residues long. CDR3 sequence: CASSKGRRGMGNEQFF. CDR3 coding DNA: TGTGCCAGCAGCAAAGGAAGGCGGGGGATGGGGAATGAGCAGTTCTTC.

This clonotype occurred many times. V usage is TRBV20-1 and J usage is TRBJ2-3; 10 nucleotides match TRBD2. The trim removed 5 bases at V and 1 base at J, leaving 18 bases unmatched. Germline CDR1 and CDR2: DFQATT and SNEGSKA (reference sequence). This CDR3 contains 19 residues. The CDR3 protein is CSARSLGLALKRGTDTQYF. CDR3 in DNA: TGCAGTGCTCGCTCCTTGGGACTAGCGCTTAAACGGGGCACAGATACGCAGTATTTT.

The V gene is TRBV6-6, the J gene TRBJ1-5; the match to TRBD1 covers 10 bases. Germline loops: CDR1 MNHNY, CDR2 SVGAGI (reference sequence). The CDR3 runs 16 residues. V trimming: 5 bases; J trimming: 1 base; junction bases outside the gene matches: 5. DNA for the CDR3: TGTGCCAGCAGTATTAGGACAGGGGGAAGCAATCAGCCCCAGCATTTT. It encodes CASSIRTGGSNQPQHF.

In its sample, this clonotype was seen many times. This sequence joins TRBV29-1 and TRBJ2-2; TRBD2 agrees at 9 bases. V gave up 0 bases and J gave up 2 bases; unmatched junction bases: 7. The CDR3 has 17 amino acids. Germline CDR1 and CDR2: SQVTM and ANQGSEA. Here the CDR3 reads CSVEDRLAGSNTGELFF. In nucleotides, the CDR3 is TGCAGCGTTGAAGATAGGCTAGCGGGATCAAACACCGGGGAGCTGTTTTTT.

This clonotype showed up many times. The chain is built from TRBV28 and TRBJ1-1; TRBD1 agrees at 7 bases. Trimming cost V 3 bases and J 4 bases; bases outside gene matches: 8. Germline CDR1 is MDHEN and CDR2 is SYDVKM. The CDR3 consists of 15 residues. The DNA of the CDR3 is TGTGCCAGCAGTTTTCCCCAGGGGGGAGGCACTGAAGCTTTCTTT. The encoded protein is CASSFPQGGGTEAFF.

Relative to its sample, this clonotype is medium-sized. The chain employs TRBV12-3 or TRBV12-4 and TRBJ2-7; D possibly uses TRBD1 or TRBD2 (5 bases each). V was trimmed by 6 bases and J by 3 bases, leaving 18 bases between them. This CDR3 is built from 15 residues. The CDR3 nucleotides read TGTGCCAGCAGGCCCGTCCGGGGCTCATTCTACGAGCAGTACTTC. Translated, it gives CASRPVRGSFYEQYF.

This clonotype was observed once. A much larger clone sits a single nucleotide away, making a read error possible. This chain links TRBV27 with TRBJ1-1, with TRBD1 matching 7 bases. V lost 7 bases, J lost 6 bases, and 8 bases stayed unmatched. CDR3 length: 13 amino acids. Germline V gene lookup returns CDR1 MNHEY and CDR2 SMNVEV (reference sequence). The CDR3, as DNA: TGTGCCAGCACCAAACAGGGGTGTCCTGAAGCTTTCTTT. Amino acids: CASTKQGCPEAFF.

This clonotype showed up many times. The chain joins TRBV2 to TRBJ2-5, with 11 bases aligning to TRBD2. The V and J ends lost 3 bases and 5 bases, in that order; junction bases with no gene match: 5. Germline-derived CDR1 and CDR2 are SNHLY and FYNNEI. The CDR3 runs to 15 residues. The CDR3 DNA sequence: TGTGCCAGCAGTGAGGGACTAGCGGCAGGGGAGACCCAGTACTTC. This encodes CASSEGLAAGETQYF.

This clonotype was observed many times. This sequence joins TRBV29-1 and TRBJ2-3; maybe TRBD2 (6 bases). The germline CDR1 and CDR2 sequences are SQVTM and ANQGSEA. V was cut by 0 bases and J by 1 base, with 11 bases left in between. CDR3 length: 15 amino acids. The CDR3 region is CSVEESGLGTDTQYF. The CDR3 DNA follows: TGCAGCGTTGAAGAAAGCGGGCTTGGCACAGATACGCAGTATTTT.

This sequence joins TRBV6-2 or TRBV6-3 and TRBJ2-7, with 8 bases matching TRBD2. Trimming cost V 2 bases and J 0 bases; bases outside gene matches: 3. Germline CDR1 reads MNHEY; CDR2 reads SVGEGT. This CDR3 has 15 amino acids. The CDR3, as DNA: TGTGCCAGCAGTTACCTGCTAGCGGGCTCCTACGAGCAGTACTTC. Amino acids: CASSYLLAGSYEQYF.

This clonotype occurred a few times. The CDR3 here is CAISTTSGSSYNEQFF. The CDR3 DNA follows: TGTGCCATCAGTACGACTAGCGGGAGCTCCTACAATGAGCAGTTCTTC. The V call is TRBV10-3, the J call TRBJ2-1; 12 bases agree with TRBD2. The CDR3 is 16 amino acids. V was pared by 5 bases and J by 0 bases, with 2 bases of the junction left unmatched. Germline values: CDR1 ENHRY, CDR2 SYGVKD.

This clonotype was counted between two and nine times. The rearrangement joins TRBV4-2 to TRBJ1-5; weak D call: TRBD1 (5 bases). V lost 4 bases to trimming and J lost 12 bases, with 16 bases between them. CDR1 and CDR2 (germline): LGHNA, YNFKEQ. The CDR3 consists of 13 residues. CDR3 sequence: CASSRTRNQGQHF. DNA of the CDR3: TGTGCCAGCAGCCGGACACGTAATCAGGGCCAGCATTTT.

Many counts were recorded for this clonotype. The chain carries TRBV25-1 and TRBJ2-2; D ambiguous. Trimming pared 7 bases from V and 7 bases from J, leaving 22 bases between. Germline-derived CDR1 and CDR2 are MGHDK and SYGVNS. This CDR3 is built from 16 residues. The CDR3 sequence: CASTGKGLGWSGELFF. CDR3 DNA sequence: TGTGCCAGCACCGGCAAGGGTCTGGGATGGAGCGGGGAGCTGTTTTTT. The full variable domain, completed using reference TRBV25-1 and TRBJ2-2, is EADIYQTPRYLVIGTGKKITLECSQTMGHDKMYWYQQDPGMELHLIHYSYGVNSTEKGDLSSESTVSRIRTEHFPLTLESARPSHTSQYLCASTGKGLGWSGELFFGEGSRLTVL.

There are many counts of this clonotype. The chain employs TRBV29-1 and TRBJ2-5, with D perhaps being TRBD1 or TRBD2 (5 bases each). This CDR3 spans 15 amino acids. Trimming took 7 bases from V and 1 from J, leaving 19 bases between them. The germline V gene encodes CDR1 SQVTM and CDR2 ANQGSEA. This chain's CDR3 is CSARPGLPPQETQYF. The CDR3 DNA is TGCAGCGCTAGACCGGGGCTACCCCCCCAAGAGACCCAGTACTTC.

On this clonotype itself: A much larger clone differs by one base, so this may be a read error. The CDR3 ends on some other residue instead of the conserved phenylalanine or tryptophan, so this is likely a read error. V is TRBV28 and J is TRBJ1-5; 8 bases are a match to TRBD1. This CDR3 comprises 15 residues. The V gene end was trimmed by 4 bases and the J gene end by 5 bases; junction bases not matched to a gene: 7. Per germline, CDR1 MDHEN and CDR2 SYDVKM. CDR3 nucleotide sequence: TGTGCCAGCAGTTCCCGGACAGGGTTTTATCAGCCCCAGCATTTA. Translating it yields CASSSRTGFYQPQHL.

The chain combines TRBV6-2 or TRBV6-3 with TRBJ2-6; 12 nucleotides agree with TRBD1. V lost 5 bases and J lost 5; bases outside the gene matches: 7. Germline lookup yields CDR1 MNHEY and CDR2 SVGEGT. The CDR3 totals 17 residues. Here the CDR3 reads CASSPGTGGSWANVLTF. The CDR3 nucleotides are TGTGCCAGCAGTCCTGGGACAGGGGGCAGCTGGGCCAACGTCCTGACTTTC.

This clonotype was found many times. The chain carries TRBV5-1 and TRBJ2-7; D is uncertain. The V gene's germline CDR1 is SGHRS and CDR2 YFSETQ. This CDR3 comprises 14 residues. The V gene lost 0 bases and the J gene lost 2 bases, with 9 bases spanning the gap. CDR3 amino acids: CASSLVVQPYEQYF. Written as DNA, the CDR3 is TGCGCCAGCAGCTTGGTGGTACAGCCCTACGAGCAGTACTTC.